This T cell receptor beta chain was documented in a study of CD8 T cells in ankylosing spondylitis. Study results and caveats: Disease-linked clones reportedly concentrated significantly in matched ankylosing spondylitis synovial fluid. Disease-linked clones were found to be CD8+ and relatively rare in peripheral blood. Ankylosing spondylitis blood appeared to carry a characteristic TCR beta motif of roughly eight highly homologous variants.

The authors made TCR beta libraries by quantitative 5'-RACE with molecular barcodes. Via MiXCR, TCRdb re-called the 5' RACE reads, giving one row per CDR3 protein. The table lists 150,000 to 200,000 distinct CDR3 sequences, 13% of them singletons. For this clonotype: The antigen is undetermined.

CDR1 and CDR2 from the germline V gene are LGHDT and YNNKEL (reference sequence). The CDR3 length is 14 residues. Losses at the gene ends were 2 bases for V and 2 bases for J; bases not matched to a gene: 2. The V gene is TRBV3-1, the J gene TRBJ2-7; TRBD2 aligns across 8 bases. Sequencing used blood, either unsorted or a sorted T cell fraction (not recorded which). This sequence was found in a female donor with ankylosing spondylitis or in good health (not recorded which). The CDR3 reads CASSQHGGAYEQYF. CDR3 sequence (DNA): TGTGCCAGCAGCCAACACGGGGGGGCCTACGAGCAGTACTTC.